This is a list of T cell receptor beta chains from one sample in a study of early T cells in non-severe SARS-CoV-2 infection. From the 5' RACE reads, TCRdb called clonotypes with MiXCR, one entry per CDR3 protein. The sample includes about 99,000 distinct CDR3 sequences, around a sixth seen only once; the top ten take roughly 1.2%. Sequencing was done on a sample of whole blood. The receptors come from an adult who was a healthcare worker with PCR-confirmed SARS-CoV-2 infection or an uninfected control (not recorded which). The CDR3 runs from the conserved cysteine through the conserved F or W. Fields, in order: J gene, D gene, V gene, clone size, CDR3 protein, CDR3 DNA. A D gene is named only where the DNA matches it firmly. Clone size, where shown, is once, few, many, or a class for clones that have expanded.

>TRBJ2-3|NA|TRBV5-5|NA
CASSPDIKDDTQYF
TGTGCCAGCAGCCCAGACATAAAGGACGATACGCAGTATTTT
>TRBJ2-4|NA|TRBV12-3/TRBV12-4|NA
CASTRTDGIQYF
TGTGCCAGCACCAGGACAGATGGCATTCAGTACTTC
>TRBJ2-7|NA|TRBV19|few
CASSFGTGTYYEQYF
TGTGCCAGCTCATTCGGAACCGGGACCTATTACGAGCAGTACTTC
>TRBJ1-2|NA|TRBV29-1|many
CSGGDGAYGYTF
TGCAGCGGTGGGGACGGTGCTTATGGCTACACCTTC
>TRBJ1-6|TRBD1|TRBV15|NA
CATSRTRGESPLHF
TGTGCCACCAGCAGAACCAGGGGGGAGTCACCCCTCCACTTT
>TRBJ1-1|TRBD1|TRBV20-1|few
CSGGAQGGTEAFF
TGCAGTGGGGGCGCACAGGGGGGCACTGAAGCTTTCTTT
>TRBJ1-5|NA|TRBV6-2/TRBV6-3|few
CASSERDNQPQHF
TGTGCCAGCAGTGAGAGGGACAATCAGCCCCAGCATTTT
>TRBJ2-3|NA|TRBV27|NA
CASSLSGRVRGHYF
TGTGCCAGCAGTTTGAGTGGCCGCGTACGAGGGCATTATTTT
>TRBJ2-5|TRBD1|TRBV28|NA
CASSDRGRSGETQYF
TGTGCCAGCAGTGACAGGGGGCGAAGTGGAGAGACCCAGTACTTC
>TRBJ2-7|NA|TRBV28|NA
CASSLITLLERSYEQYF
TGTGCCAGCAGTTTAATCACCCTCTTGGAGAGAAGCTACGAGCAGTACTTC
>TRBJ1-1|TRBD1|TRBV12-3/TRBV12-4|NA
CASRETDRVWTEAFF
TGTGCCAGCAGAGAAACTGACAGGGTTTGGACTGAAGCTTTCTTT
>TRBJ2-7|NA|TRBV18|few
CASSFRGAGSYEQYF
TGTGCCAGCTCATTCAGGGGGGCAGGGTCCTACGAGCAGTACTTC